Below, 6 T cell receptor beta chains from the same sample are listed, as sequenced in a study of cytomegalovirus exposure and HLA in healthy donors. Profiling relied on immunoSEQ multiplex PCR, and the TCRdb table lists in-frame clones only, not all of them. The sample records 150,000 or so clones, 70% to 90% being singletons. The sequenced sample was PBMCs. Receptor source: a woman aged 30 to 39 in good health and CMV-seropositive.

The chain employs TRBV13 and TRBJ2-3; D unclear. Trimming stripped 5 bases from V and 5 bases from J, with 11 bases between. The germline gives CDR1 PRHDT, CDR2 FYEKMQ (reference sequence). The CDR3 contains 13 residues. The DNA for the CDR3 is TGTGCCAGCAGCCCTCAAGCGAGAGATACGCAGTATTTT. As protein: CASSPQARDTQYF. Using reference TRBV13 and TRBJ2-3 for the parts outside the CDR3, the full variable domain is AAGVIQSPRHLIKEKRETATLKCYPIPRHDTVYWYQQGPGQDPQFLISFYEKMQSDKGSIPDRFSAQQFSDYHSELNMSSLELGDSALYFCASSPQARDTQYFGPGTRLTVL.

The rearrangement uses TRBV21-1 and TRBJ2-1; the table's TRBD2 call for D was not verified on the DNA. TRBV21-1 is reported as a pseudogene. The CDR3 has 17 amino acids. The CDR3 region is CASSKWILAEVYNEQFF. The CDR3 DNA reads as TGTGCCAGCAGCAAGTGGATTCTAGCGGAGGTCTACAATGAGCAGTTCTTC.

The V call is TRBV29-1, the J call TRBJ2-3, with 8 bases aligning to TRBD1. The germline CDR1 and CDR2 sequences are SQVTM and ANQGSEA. V was pared by 3 bases and J by 3 bases, with 11 bases of the junction left unmatched. There are 16 residues in the CDR3. The CDR3 DNA is TGCAGCGTTGACGTTTTCCAGGGGGCTCGGACAGATACGCAGTATTTT. Translating gives CSVDVFQGARTDTQYF.

The J gene is TRBJ1-5, the V gene TRBV19, with 7 bases that match TRBD1. The germline gives CDR1 LNHDA, CDR2 SQIVND (reference sequence). V shed 10 bases, J shed 2 bases, and the junction held 17 bases outside the gene matches. The CDR3 spans 17 residues. This chain's CDR3 is CATMEGVQGIGNQPQHF. CDR3 DNA sequence: TGTGCCACCATGGAGGGGGTACAGGGGATCGGCAATCAGCCCCAGCATTTT. Filled out from reference TRBV19 and TRBJ1-5, the complete variable domain reads DGGITQSPKYLFRKEGQNVTLSCEQNLNHDAMYWYRQDPGQGLRLIYYSQIVNDFQKGDIAEGYSVSREKKESFPLTVTSAQKNPTAFYLCATMEGVQGIGNQPQHFGDGTRLSIL.

V is TRBV7-9 and J is TRBJ2-7, with 8 nucleotides matching TRBD2. The CDR3 extends over 14 amino acids. Per the germline V gene, CDR1 is SEHNR and CDR2 is FQNEAQ (reference sequence). V shed 4 bases, J shed 5 bases, and the junction held 7 bases outside the gene matches. CDR3 amino acids: CASSSGSGGHEQYF. DNA of the CDR3: TGTGCCAGCAGCTCGGGAAGCGGGGGCCACGAGCAGTACTTC.

The chain couples TRBV7-2 to TRBJ2-3; 10 bases are a match to TRBD2. Looked up from germline, CDR1 is SGHTA and CDR2 is FQGNSA. The V segment lost 3 bases and the J segment 0 bases; nucleotides outside the gene matches: 3. The length of the CDR3 is 16 residues. The CDR3 DNA follows: TGTGCCAGCAGCTTGCGACTAGCGGGTAGCACAGATACGCAGTATTTT. Protein sequence: CASSLRLAGSTDTQYF. The variable domain in full, completed from reference TRBV7-2 and TRBJ2-3, reads GAGVSQSPSNKVTEKGKDVELRCDPISGHTALYWYRQSLGQGLEFLIYFQGNSAPDKSGLPSDRFSAERTGGSVSTLTIQRTQQEDSAVYLCASSLRLAGSTDTQYFGPGTRLTVL.